These T cell receptor beta chains were read from a single sample in a study of shared clonotypes between healthy human individuals. Sequencing used immunoSEQ multiplex PCR; TCRdb keeps in-frame clones, though not all of them. The sample lists a few million clones; approximately 92% were seen once. The sample taken for sequencing was naive CD8+ T cells from PBMCs. The receptor set was obtained from a man between 18 and 35 years old in good health. Some clones in this sample may be carry-over from other donors' samples. Both conserved end residues are part of each CDR3. Fields, in order: J gene, V gene, CDR3 protein.

TRBJ2-7 TRBV19 CASSPGLAGPTYEQYF
TRBJ2-1 TRBV28 CASSSWTSSHYEQFF
TRBJ2-7 TRBV27 CASSSSGTYEQYF
TRBJ2-1 TRBV28 CASCGLAGYNEQFF
TRBJ2-2 TRBV13 CASSRTSGGTGELFF
TRBJ2-1 TRBV19 CASSPTANPYNEQFF
TRBJ2-7 TRBV11-2 CASSFLPGQSSYEQYF
TRBJ2-7 TRBV7-2 CASSLLILQDEQYF
TRBJ2-7 TRBV27 CASSLSYRQGVTLGQYF
TRBJ2-7 TRBV7-9 CASSLAGTGPYEQYF
TRBJ2-7 TRBV9 CASSVAGAGEQYF
TRBJ2-7 TRBV11-1 CASSFLMSHEQYF
TRBJ2-7 TRBV5-1 CASSLAVTGSGEQYF
TRBJ2-3 TRBV28 CASSSRLAGPRDTQYF
TRBJ2-1 TRBV19 CASTDNPPYNEQFF
TRBJ2-1 TRBV15 CATSRDLTDNEQFF
TRBJ1-2 TRBV5-1 CASSLSSGQANYGYTF
TRBJ2-7 TRBV7-2 CASSLAAGGALYEQYF
TRBJ2-6 TRBV15 CATSSRTGFYSGANVLTF
TRBJ2-3 TRBV7-3 CASSLIAGADTQYF
TRBJ2-1 TRBV27 CASSLALNYNEQFF
TRBJ2-7 TRBV30 CAWSVAGGGYEQYF
TRBJ2-6 TRBV7-9 CASSPPGGAGANVLTF
TRBJ2-1 TRBV5-8 CASSLAPFRPPLFNEQFF
TRBJ1-4 TRBV4-3 CASSQATGPLGEKLFF
TRBJ2-7 TRBV19 CASSPKGARGDEQYF
TRBJ1-4 TRBV2 CASSDSEKLFF
TRBJ1-4 TRBV9 CASSVGGGAEKLFF
TRBJ2-1 TRBV5-1 CASTQAGGVGNEQFF
TRBJ2-3 TRBV28 CASSFPGRTDTQYF
TRBJ2-7 TRBV30 CAWRETVAGEGEQYF
TRBJ2-1 TRBV5-8 CASTRPPSGRFNEQFF
TRBJ2-7 TRBV4-1 CASSRTRDGSYEQYF
TRBJ2-7 TRBV28 CASSSYGPPPYEQYF
TRBJ1-2 TRBV9 CASSGGRIDLGYTF
TRBJ2-1 TRBV27 CASSLPPTVWEQFF
TRBJ2-7 TRBV10-2 CASSDGWGVNEQYF
TRBJ2-2 TRBV5-4 CASSLVGSGANTGELFF
TRBJ1-1 TRBV11-2 CASSLFGRGDRTEAFF
TRBJ2-5 TRBV27 CASSTPRTSGRGNQETQYF
TRBJ2-7 TRBV6-1 CASSAGTGVHEQYF
TRBJ2-7 TRBV27 CASSLRGYSSYEQYF
TRBJ2-3 TRBV29-1 CSVEENTQYF
TRBJ2-7 TRBV6-1 CASSTRHYEQYF
TRBJ1-5 TRBV10-3 CAIRDSNQPQHF
TRBJ2-1 TRBV9 CASSQTRGNNNEQFF
TRBJ2-3 TRBV6-1 CASSEGPGGTDTQYF
TRBJ1-1 TRBV9 CASTAGRQDF
TRBJ2-3 TRBV5-4 CASSGWTENTDTQYF
TRBJ1-2 TRBV27 CASSGSYGYTF
TRBJ2-3 TRBV19 CASAGGTSTDTQYF
TRBJ2-1 TRBV27 CASSLGRREGYNEQFF
TRBJ2-7 TRBV27 CASSGLYEQYF
TRBJ1-5 TRBV19 CASSIAGQATIVGSNQPQHF